This paragraph covers one T cell receptor (beta chain) sequence. Its antigen is undetermined. Clinical symptoms, serum thyroxine, TRAb, thyroid ultrasound and orbital computed tomography were relied on for diagnosis. For repertoire sequencing, the TCR beta CDR3 regions were amplified from RNA transcripts. Scientists carried out first-round RT-PCR using HTBI primers and then a second-round multiplex PCR. Via MiXCR, TCRdb re-called the multiplex PCR reads, giving one row per CDR3 protein. The sample carries 680,000 or so distinct CDR3 sequences, about 20% recorded once. The CDR3 contains 15 residues. Germline values: CDR1 MGHRA, CDR2 YSYEKL. Trimming took off 2 bases at V and 2 bases at J, with 10 bases between the two ends. This sample stems from a study of Graves' ophthalmopathy and Graves' hyperthyroidism. General study points: Most expanded thyroid clonotypes above 0.001 frequency also appeared in blood.

The chain recombines TRBV4-1 with TRBJ1-5; D is perhaps TRBD1 (5 bases). The source is a woman aged 18-29 years with stable Graves' hyperthyroidism. Some clones in this sample may be carry-over from other donors' samples. Sequences were obtained from peripheral blood. CDR3 loop: CASSQRGIGNQPQHF. CDR3 sequence (DNA): TGCGCCAGCAGCCAACGGGGCATAGGCAATCAGCCCCAGCATTTT.